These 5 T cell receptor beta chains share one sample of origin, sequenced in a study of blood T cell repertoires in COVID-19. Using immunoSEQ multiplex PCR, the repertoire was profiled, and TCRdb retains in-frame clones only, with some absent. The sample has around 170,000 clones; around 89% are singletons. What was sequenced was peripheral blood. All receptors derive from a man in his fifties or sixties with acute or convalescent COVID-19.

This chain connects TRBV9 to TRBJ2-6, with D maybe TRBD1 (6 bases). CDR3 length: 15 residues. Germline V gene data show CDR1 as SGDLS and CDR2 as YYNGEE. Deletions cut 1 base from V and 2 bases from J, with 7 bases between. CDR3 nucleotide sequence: TGTGCCAGCAGCGTACAGGGGACTGGGGCCAACGTCCTGACTTTC. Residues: CASSVQGTGANVLTF.

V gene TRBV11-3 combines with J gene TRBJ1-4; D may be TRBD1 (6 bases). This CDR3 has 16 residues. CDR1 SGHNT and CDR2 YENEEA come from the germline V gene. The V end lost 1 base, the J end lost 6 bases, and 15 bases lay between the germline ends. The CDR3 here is CASSLARGQFYEKLFF. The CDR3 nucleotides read TGTGCCAGCAGCTTAGCCCGAGGACAGTTCTATGAAAAACTGTTTTTT. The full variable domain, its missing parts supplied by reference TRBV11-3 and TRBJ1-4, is EAGVVQSPRYKIIEKKQPVAFWCNPISGHNTLYWYLQNLGQGPELLIRYENEEAVDDSQLPKDRFSAERLKGVDSTLKIQPAELGDSAVYLCASSLARGQFYEKLFFGSGTQLSVL.

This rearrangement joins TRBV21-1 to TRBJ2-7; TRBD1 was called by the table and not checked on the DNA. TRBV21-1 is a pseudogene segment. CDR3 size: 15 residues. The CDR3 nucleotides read TGTGCCAGCAGCTCCTCCCTGGTGGACAGGGTCGAGCAGTACTTC. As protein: CASSSSLVDRVEQYF.

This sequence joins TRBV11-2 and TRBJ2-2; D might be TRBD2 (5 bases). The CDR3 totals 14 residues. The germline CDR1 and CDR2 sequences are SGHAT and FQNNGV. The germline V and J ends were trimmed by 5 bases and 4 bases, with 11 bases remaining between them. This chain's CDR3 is CASSTEGATGELFF. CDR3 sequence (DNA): TGTGCCAGCAGCACTGAGGGTGCCACCGGGGAGCTGTTTTTT.

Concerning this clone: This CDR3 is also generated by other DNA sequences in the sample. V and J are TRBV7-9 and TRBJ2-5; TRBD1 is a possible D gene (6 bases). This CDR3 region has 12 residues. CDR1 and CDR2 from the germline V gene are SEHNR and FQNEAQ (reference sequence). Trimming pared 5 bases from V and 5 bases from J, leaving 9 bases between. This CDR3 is CASSPQGETQYF. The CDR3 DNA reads TGTGCCAGCAGCCCCCAGGGGGAGACCCAGTACTTC. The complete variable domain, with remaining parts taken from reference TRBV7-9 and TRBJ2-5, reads DTGVSQNPRHKITKRGQNVTFRCDPISEHNRLYWYRQTLGQGPEFLTYFQNEAQLEKSRLLSDRFSAERPKGSFSTLEIQRTEQGDSAMYLCASSPQGETQYFGPGTRLLVL.